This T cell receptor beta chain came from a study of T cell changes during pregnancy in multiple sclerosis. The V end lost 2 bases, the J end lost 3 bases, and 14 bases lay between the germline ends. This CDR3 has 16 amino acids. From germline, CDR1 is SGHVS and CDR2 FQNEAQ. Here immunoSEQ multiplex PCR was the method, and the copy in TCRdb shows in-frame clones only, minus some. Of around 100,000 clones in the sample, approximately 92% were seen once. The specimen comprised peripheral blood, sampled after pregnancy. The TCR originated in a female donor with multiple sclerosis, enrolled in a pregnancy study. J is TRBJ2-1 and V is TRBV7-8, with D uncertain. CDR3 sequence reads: CASSLLVFADYNEQFF. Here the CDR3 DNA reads TGTGCCAGCAGCTTATTGGTTTTCGCAGACTACAATGAGCAGTTCTTC. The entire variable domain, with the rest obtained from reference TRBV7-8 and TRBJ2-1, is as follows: GAGVSQSPRYKVAKRGQDVALRCDPISGHVSLFWYQQALGQGPEFLTYFQNEAQLDKSGLPSDRFFAERPEGSVSTLKIQRTQQEDSAVYLCASSLLVFADYNEQFFGPGTRLTVL.